These 8 T cell receptor beta chains came from one sample sequenced in a study of blood T cells in healthy people across ages. Primed by a sample-barcoded 5' primer and a J-beta primer mix, a second PCR proceeded for roughly 6 to 12 cycles. TCRdb independently ran MiXCR on the 5' RACE reads; one entry per CDR3 protein. The data show 700,000 or so distinct CDR3 sequences, roughly 41% seen once. Sequenced material: blood. These receptors were obtained from an elderly man in good health.

The chain combines TRBV30 with TRBJ2-7; D is uncertain. The V and J ends lost 2 bases and 3 bases respectively, with 11 bases between them. The CDR3 has 13 amino acids. Germline CDR1 reads GTSNPN; CDR2 reads SVGIG (reference sequence). The CDR3 DNA is TGTGCCTGGAGTCTCACGGACCACTACGAGCAGTACTTC. It yields the protein CAWSLTDHYEQYF.

This clonotype was counted at least ten times. The V and J genes are TRBV7-9 and TRBJ2-6, with D perhaps TRBD1 (5 bases). From germline, CDR1 is SEHNR and CDR2 FQNEAQ (reference sequence). V dropped 3 bases and J dropped 0 bases, with 18 bases sitting between them. This CDR3 region has 19 residues. The DNA for the CDR3 is TGTGCCAGCAGCTTTTTGAAGGGGCAGGAGAGCTCTGGGGCCAACGTCCTGACTTTC. Translating gives CASSFLKGQESSGANVLTF.

The genes are TRBV6-5 and TRBJ2-7; TRBD2 matches at 11 bases. Germline CDR1 and CDR2: MNHEY and SVGAGI. Unmatched junction bases numbered 6, after V lost 4 bases and J lost 4 bases. This CDR3 is 15 amino acids long. The DNA for the CDR3 is TGTGCCAGCAGTTCCACCGGGACTAGCGGTTACGAGCAGTACTTC. Translated: CASSSTGTSGYEQYF.

The chain is built from TRBV14 and TRBJ1-2; D is possibly TRBD1 (6 bases). This CDR3 has 14 amino acids. The germline CDR1 and CDR2 sequences are SGHDN and FVKESK. V shed 3 bases and J shed 7 bases, with 15 bases lying between them. CDR3 amino acids: CASSQINPRGGYTF. In DNA form, the CDR3 reads TGTGCCAGCAGCCAGATCAACCCCAGGGGTGGCTACACCTTC.

The V and J genes are TRBV5-1 and TRBJ2-7; 8 nucleotides line up with TRBD2. CDR3 length: 13 residues. The germline V gene has CDR1 SGHRS and CDR2 YFSETQ. The junction had 2 bases not matched to a gene; V was cut back by 2 bases and J by 4 bases. CDR3 DNA: TGCGCCAGCAGCTTAGCGGGAGAGTACGAGCAGTACTTC. It codes for CASSLAGEYEQYF.

The chain recombines TRBV6-5 with TRBJ2-5; 8 bases line up with TRBD1. The CDR3 spans 14 residues. Germline V gene lookup returns CDR1 MNHEY and CDR2 SVGAGI. The J segment lost 6 bases and the V segment lost 0 bases, leaving 3 bases of the junction unmatched. CDR3 sequence reads: CASSYSDRGQTQYF. The CDR3, as DNA: TGTGCCAGCAGTTACTCTGACAGGGGACAGACCCAGTACTTC.

This clonotype was found a few times. The V and J genes are TRBV4-2 and TRBJ1-4, with 10 bases fitting TRBD1. Per germline, CDR1 LGHNA and CDR2 YNFKEQ. The ends lost 3 bases at V and 8 bases at J; junction bases unmatched: 6. The CDR3 totals 15 residues. DNA of the CDR3: TGTGCCAGCAGCCAGCGGGACAGGGGTCGGGAAAAACTGTTTTTT. Protein product: CASSQRDRGREKLFF.

The CDR3 bases are TGTGCCAGCAGCTTAGTTGGACTAGCGGTTATAGGCGAGCAGTACTTC. Translating it yields CASSLVGLAVIGEQYF. The J gene is TRBJ2-5, the V gene TRBV7-2; 10 positions agree with TRBD2. The J call is doubtful: the DNA matches TRBJ2-7 better. Germline CDR1 SGHTA, CDR2 FQGNSA. This CDR3 region has 16 residues.